This is a list of T cell receptor beta chains from one sample in a study of blood T cell repertoires in COVID-19. This table comes from immunoSEQ multiplex PCR, and its TCRdb copy is limited to in-frame clones, with some not included. The sample lists 140,000 to 150,000 clones; 75% to 90% were seen once. Sequencing input: peripheral blood. The receptors here all came from a man aged 60 to 69 with active or convalescent COVID-19. Each CDR3 is given with its conserved first and last residue. Each record gives: V gene, clone size, J gene, D gene, CDR3 protein, CDR3 DNA. The D gene is left open where the match is weak. Rows give clone size only sometimes, using once, few, many, or a class for an expanded clone.

TRBV6-4	.	TRBJ1-2	.	CASSPTGLYGYTF	TGTGCCAGCAGTCCAACAGGCCTCTATGGCTACACCTTC
TRBV28	.	TRBJ1-2	TRBD1	CASTLDRDGGYTF	TGTGCCAGCACCTTAGACAGGGACGGTGGCTACACCTTC
TRBV5-5	.	TRBJ1-2	TRBD1	CASSRGQAITNYGHTF	TGTGCCAGCAGCCGAGGACAGGCGATTACAAACTATGGCCACACCTTC
TRBV5-1	.	TRBJ1-6	TRBD1	CASSPGTGDFNSPLHF	TGCGCCAGCAGCCCCGGGACAGGGGATTTTAATTCACCCCTCCACTTT
TRBV24-1	once	TRBJ1-1	TRBD1	CATSAGTGIRGTEAFF	TGTGCCACCTCAGCCGGGACAGGGATCCGGGGGACTGAAGCTTTCTTT
TRBV29-1	.	TRBJ2-6	.	CSVQGGGANVLTF	TGCAGCGTGCAGGGCGGTGGGGCCAACGTCCTGACTTTC
TRBV9	.	TRBJ2-3	TRBD2	CASSAGTSGYTDTQYF	TGTGCCAGCAGCGCCGGGACTAGCGGATACACAGATACGCAGTATTTT
TRBV27	once	TRBJ2-1	TRBD1	CASSEDSYRDRGLNEQFF	TGTGCCAGCAGTGAGGATTCCTACCGGGACAGGGGCCTCAATGAGCAGTTCTTC
TRBV4-1	.	TRBJ2-7	TRBD1	CASSQDERQGYYEQYF	TGCGCCAGCAGCCAAGATGAGCGACAGGGGTACTACGAGCAGTACTTC
TRBV19	once	TRBJ1-1	.	CASSKTGLNEAFF	TGTGCCAGTAGTAAAACAGGATTGAATGAAGCTTTCTTT
TRBV4-1	.	TRBJ2-7	.	CASSPMVGYEQYF	TGCGCCAGCAGCCCAATGGTCGGCTACGAGCAGTACTTC
TRBV19	.	TRBJ2-5	TRBD2	CASSGTSGGETQYF	TGTGCCAGTAGCGGGACTAGCGGGGGGGAGACCCAGTACTTC
TRBV10-3	.	TRBJ1-2	.	CAISESPGYGYTF	TGTGCCATCAGTGAGTCTCCAGGTTATGGCTACACCTTC
TRBV25-1	.	TRBJ2-5	TRBD2	CASSEAGGQETQYF	TGTGCCAGCAGTGAGGCGGGGGGTCAAGAGACCCAGTACTTC
TRBV6-5	.	TRBJ1-5	.	CASSQGNQPQHF	TGTGCCAGCAGTCAGGGTAACCAGCCCCAGCATTTT
TRBV2	.	TRBJ1-6	TRBD1	CAGSTEGAKDSPLHF	TGTGCCGGAAGCACGGAGGGGGCTAAGGATTCACCCCTCCACTTT
TRBV27	.	TRBJ2-7	TRBD2	CASSLNPSSGSSYEQYF	TGTGCCAGCAGTTTAAACCCTTCTAGCGGGAGTTCCTACGAGCAGTACTTC